This T cell receptor beta chain stems from a study of regulatory T cells in long-lasting Graves disease. As for the study in general: Antithyroid drugs had been taken under 3 months by newly diagnosed Graves' patients.

With respect to this clonotype: Its antigen is unknown.

Findings of the study overall: Thyroid tissue was not studied; only peripheral blood was.

The time point denotes: newly diagnosed GD, antithyroid drugs for less than 3 months. The TCR library used RNA extracted from PBMCs. Approximately 9 milliliters of peripheral blood went into EDTA tubes. CDR3 length equals 22 residues. The trim removed 8 bases at V and 2 bases at J, leaving 24 bases unmatched. Per germline, CDR1 MNHEY and CDR2 SVGEGT. Libraries of TCR beta came from iRepertoire HTBI primers plus Arm-PCR of CDR3 regions. TCRdb re-called the multiplex PCR reads through MiXCR, storing one row per CDR3 protein. This sample has about 400,000 distinct CDR3 sequences, with 15% to 17% found just once.

The sequence was obtained from a female donor with Graves disease. Sequences were derived from peripheral blood mononuclear cells (PBMCs), sampled at new diagnosis, from a patient treated with antithyroid drugs. This chain joins TRBV6-2 or TRBV6-3 and TRBJ2-3, with 14 bases fitting TRBD2. As DNA, the CDR3 is TGTGCCAGCTACGGTTCATCCCTGACTAGCGGGGGGGCCCCGGAATACACAGATACGCAGTATTTT. It yields the protein CASYGSSLTSGGAPEYTDTQYF.